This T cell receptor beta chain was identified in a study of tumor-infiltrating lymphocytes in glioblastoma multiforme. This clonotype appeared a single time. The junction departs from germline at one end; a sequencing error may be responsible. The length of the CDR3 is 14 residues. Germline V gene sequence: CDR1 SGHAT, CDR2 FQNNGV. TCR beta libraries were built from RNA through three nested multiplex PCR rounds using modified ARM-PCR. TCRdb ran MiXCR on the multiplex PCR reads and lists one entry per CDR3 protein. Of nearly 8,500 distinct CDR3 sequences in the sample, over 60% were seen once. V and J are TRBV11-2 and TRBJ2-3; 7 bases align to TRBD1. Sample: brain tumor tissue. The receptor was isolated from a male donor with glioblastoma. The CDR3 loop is CASILQGMADIQYF. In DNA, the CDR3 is TGTGCCAGCATCTTACAGGGGATGGCAGATATACAGTATTTT.